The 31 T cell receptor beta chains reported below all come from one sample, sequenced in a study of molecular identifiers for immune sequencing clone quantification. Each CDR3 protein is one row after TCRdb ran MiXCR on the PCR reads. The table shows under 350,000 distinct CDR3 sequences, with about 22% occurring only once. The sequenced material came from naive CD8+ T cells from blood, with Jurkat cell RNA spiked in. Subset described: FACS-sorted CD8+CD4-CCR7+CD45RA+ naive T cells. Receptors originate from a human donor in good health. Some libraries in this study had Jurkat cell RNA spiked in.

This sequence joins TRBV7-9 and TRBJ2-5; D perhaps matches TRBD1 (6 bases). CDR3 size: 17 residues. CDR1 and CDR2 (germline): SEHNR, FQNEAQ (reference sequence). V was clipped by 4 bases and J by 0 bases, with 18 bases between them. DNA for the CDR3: TGTGCCAGCAGCTCGCTAGACAGGACCCCGTACCAAGAGACCCAGTACTTC. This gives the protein CASSSLDRTPYQETQYF.

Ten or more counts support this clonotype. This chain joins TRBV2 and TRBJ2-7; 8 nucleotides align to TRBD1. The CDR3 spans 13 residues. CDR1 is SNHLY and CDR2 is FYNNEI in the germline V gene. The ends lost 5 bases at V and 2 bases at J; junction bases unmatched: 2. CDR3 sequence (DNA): TGTGCCAGCAGTACAGGGGGGACCTACGAGCAGTACTTC. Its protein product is CASSTGGTYEQYF.

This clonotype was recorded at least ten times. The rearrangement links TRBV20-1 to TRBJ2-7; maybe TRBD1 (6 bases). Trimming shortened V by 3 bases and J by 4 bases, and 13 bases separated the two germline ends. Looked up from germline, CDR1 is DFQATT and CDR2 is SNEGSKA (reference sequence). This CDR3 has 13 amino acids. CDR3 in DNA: TGCAGTGCTAGTGTTGGGGGCTCGTACGAGCAGTACTTC. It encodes CSASVGGSYEQYF.

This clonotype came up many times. CDR3 bases: TGTGCCAGCAGCTTAGAGGGCAGGGGGTACACAGATACGCAGTATTTT. Its protein is CASSLEGRGYTDTQYF. The chain uses TRBV7-2 and TRBJ2-3, with TRBD1 matching over 7 bases. The CDR3 loop spans 16 amino acids. Germline V CDR1 and CDR2: SGHTA, FQGNSA. The junction had 6 bases not matched to a gene; V was cut back by 1 base and J by 2 bases.

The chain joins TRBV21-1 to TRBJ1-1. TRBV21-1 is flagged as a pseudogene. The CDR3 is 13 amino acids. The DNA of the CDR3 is TGTGCCAGCAGCAGCTTGGCAGCCCGTGAAGCTTTCTTT. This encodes CASSSLAAREAFF.

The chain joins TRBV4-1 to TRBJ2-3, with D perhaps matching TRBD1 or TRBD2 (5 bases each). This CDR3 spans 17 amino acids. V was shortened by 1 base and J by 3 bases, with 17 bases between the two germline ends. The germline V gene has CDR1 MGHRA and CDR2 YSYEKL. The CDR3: CASSQAFGALGTDTQYF. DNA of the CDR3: TGCGCCAGCAGCCAAGCGTTCGGGGCCCTCGGGACAGATACGCAGTATTTT.

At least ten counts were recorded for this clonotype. CDR3 in amino acids: CASRLAGGRDTQYF. In DNA, the CDR3 is TGTGCCAGCAGGCTAGCGGGGGGGCGAGATACGCAGTATTTT. The V gene is TRBV12-3 or TRBV12-4, the J gene TRBJ2-3, with 12 bases lining up with TRBD2. The CDR3 sequence is 14 residues long. Trimming removed 6 bases from V and 5 bases from J; junction bases left unmatched: 3.

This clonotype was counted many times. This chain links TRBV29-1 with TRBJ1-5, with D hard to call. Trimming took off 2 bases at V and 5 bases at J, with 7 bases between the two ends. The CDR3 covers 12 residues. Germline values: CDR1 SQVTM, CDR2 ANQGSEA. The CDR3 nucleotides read TGCAGCGTTGAACTGGAGGATCAGCCCCAGCATTTT. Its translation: CSVELEDQPQHF.

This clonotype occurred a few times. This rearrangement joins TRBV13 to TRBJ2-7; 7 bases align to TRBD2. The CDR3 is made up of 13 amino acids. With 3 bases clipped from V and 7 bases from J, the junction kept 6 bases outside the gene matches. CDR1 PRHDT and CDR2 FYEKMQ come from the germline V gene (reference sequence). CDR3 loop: CASSFPSGREQYF. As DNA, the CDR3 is TGTGCCAGCAGCTTCCCTTCCGGGAGGGAGCAGTACTTC.

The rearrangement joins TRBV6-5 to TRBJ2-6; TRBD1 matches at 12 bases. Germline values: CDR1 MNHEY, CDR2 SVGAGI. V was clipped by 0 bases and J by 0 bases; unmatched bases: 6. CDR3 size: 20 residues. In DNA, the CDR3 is TGTGCCAGCAGTTACTCGTGGGTGGGACAGGGGGCCTCTGGGGCCAACGTCCTGACTTTC. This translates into CASSYSWVGQGASGANVLTF.

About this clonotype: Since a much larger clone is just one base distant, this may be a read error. The CDR3 coding sequence is TGTGCCAGCAGTTATCTAAGGGGAACGGATGTGCAGTTCTTC. Translated, it gives CASSYLRGTDVQFF. The V call is TRBV6-5, the J call TRBJ2-1; maybe TRBD1 (5 bases). Germline V gene sequence: CDR1 MNHEY, CDR2 SVGAGI. V lost 3 bases to trimming and J lost 12 bases, with 18 bases between them. The CDR3 runs to 14 residues.

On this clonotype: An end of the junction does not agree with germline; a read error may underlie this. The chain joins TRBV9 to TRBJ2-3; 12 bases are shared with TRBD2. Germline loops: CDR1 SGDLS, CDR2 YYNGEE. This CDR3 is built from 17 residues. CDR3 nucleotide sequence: TGTGCCAGCAGCGGGAATGTAGGACTAGCGGGAACAGATACGCAGTGTTTT. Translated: CASSGNVGLAGTDTQCF.

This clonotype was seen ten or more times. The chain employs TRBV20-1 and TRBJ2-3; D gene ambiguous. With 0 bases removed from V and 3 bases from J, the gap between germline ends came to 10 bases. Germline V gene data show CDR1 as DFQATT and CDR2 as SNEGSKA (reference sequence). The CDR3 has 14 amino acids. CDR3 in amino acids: CSARDLRLTDTQYF. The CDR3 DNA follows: TGCAGTGCTAGAGATTTGCGATTGACAGATACGCAGTATTTT.

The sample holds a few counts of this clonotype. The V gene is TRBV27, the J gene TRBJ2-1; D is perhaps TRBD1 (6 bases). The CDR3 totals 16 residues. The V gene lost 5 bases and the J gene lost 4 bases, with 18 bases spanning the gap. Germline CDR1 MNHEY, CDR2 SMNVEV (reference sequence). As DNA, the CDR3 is TGTGCCAGCAGTCGGCAAGGCCTAGGGGGATACAATGAGCAGTTCTTC. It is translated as CASSRQGLGGYNEQFF.

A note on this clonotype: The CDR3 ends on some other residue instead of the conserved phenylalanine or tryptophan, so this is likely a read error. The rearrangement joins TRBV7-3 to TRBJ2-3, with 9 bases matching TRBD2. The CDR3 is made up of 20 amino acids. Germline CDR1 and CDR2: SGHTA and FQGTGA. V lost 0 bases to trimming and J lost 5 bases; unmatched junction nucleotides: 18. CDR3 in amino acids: CASSLTFGDGLALKGDTQYL. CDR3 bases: TGTGCCAGCAGCTTAACTTTTGGTGACGGACTAGCGCTGAAGGGAGATACGCAGTATCTT.

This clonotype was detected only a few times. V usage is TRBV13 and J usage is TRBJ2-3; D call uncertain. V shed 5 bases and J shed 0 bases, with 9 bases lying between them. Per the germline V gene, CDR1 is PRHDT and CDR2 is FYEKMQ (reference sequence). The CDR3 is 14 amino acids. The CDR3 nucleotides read TGTGCCAGCAGCACCCGTCAGAGCACAGATACGCAGTATTTT. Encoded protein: CASSTRQSTDTQYF. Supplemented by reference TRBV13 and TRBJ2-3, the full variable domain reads AAGVIQSPRHLIKEKRETATLKCYPIPRHDTVYWYQQGPGQDPQFLISFYEKMQSDKGSIPDRFSAQQFSDYHSELNMSSLELGDSALYFCASSTRQSTDTQYFGPGTRLTVL.

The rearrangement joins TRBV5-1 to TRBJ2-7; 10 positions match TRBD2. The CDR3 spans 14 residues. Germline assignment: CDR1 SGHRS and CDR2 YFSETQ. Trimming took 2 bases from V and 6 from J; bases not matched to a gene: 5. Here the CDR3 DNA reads TGCGCCAGCAGCTTCCTAGGACTAGCGGTCGAGCAGTACTTC. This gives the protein CASSFLGLAVEQYF. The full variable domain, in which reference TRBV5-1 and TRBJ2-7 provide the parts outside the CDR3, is KAGVTQTPRYLIKTRGQQVTLSCSPISGHRSVSWYQQTPGQGLQFLFEYFSETQRNKGNFPGRFSGRQFSNSRSEMNVSTLELGDSALYLCASSFLGLAVEQYFGPGTRLTVT.

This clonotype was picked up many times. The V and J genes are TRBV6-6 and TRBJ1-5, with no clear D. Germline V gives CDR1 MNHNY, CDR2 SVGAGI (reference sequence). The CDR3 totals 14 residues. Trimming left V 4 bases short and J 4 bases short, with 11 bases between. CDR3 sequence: CASSSIRVNQPQHF. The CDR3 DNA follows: TGTGCCAGCAGTTCAATCCGAGTAAATCAGCCCCAGCATTTT.

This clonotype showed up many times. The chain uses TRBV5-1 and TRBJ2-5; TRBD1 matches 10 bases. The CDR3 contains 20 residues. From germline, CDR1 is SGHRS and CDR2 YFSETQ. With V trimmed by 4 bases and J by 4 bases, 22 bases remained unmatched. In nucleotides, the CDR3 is TGCGCCAGCAGCCCTATAGGGACAGGGGACCCATTGGCCGATCGAGAGACCCAGTACTTC. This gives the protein CASSPIGTGDPLADRETQYF.

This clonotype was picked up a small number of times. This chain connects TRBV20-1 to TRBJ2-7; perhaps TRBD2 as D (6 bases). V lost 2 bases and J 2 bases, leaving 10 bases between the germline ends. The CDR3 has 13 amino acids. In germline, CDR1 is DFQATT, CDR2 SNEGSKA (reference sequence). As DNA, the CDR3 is TGCAGTGCTAGAACGGGACTTACCTACGAGCAGTACTTC. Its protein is CSARTGLTYEQYF.

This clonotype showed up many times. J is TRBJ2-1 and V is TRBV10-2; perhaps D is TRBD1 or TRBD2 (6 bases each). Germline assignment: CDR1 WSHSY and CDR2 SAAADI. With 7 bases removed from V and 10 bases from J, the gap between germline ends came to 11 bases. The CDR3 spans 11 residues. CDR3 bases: TGCGCCAGCATTAGGGGGGTCGAGCAGTTCTTC. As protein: CASIRGVEQFF.

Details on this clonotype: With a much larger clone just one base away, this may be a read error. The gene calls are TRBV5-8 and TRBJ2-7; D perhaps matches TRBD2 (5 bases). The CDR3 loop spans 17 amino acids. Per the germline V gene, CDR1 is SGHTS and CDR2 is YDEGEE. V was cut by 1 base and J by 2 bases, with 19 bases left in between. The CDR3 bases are TGTGCCAGCAGCTTGCTAGCCAACTCGGTTAGTCCCTACGAGCAGTACTTC. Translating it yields CASSLLANSVSPYEQYF.

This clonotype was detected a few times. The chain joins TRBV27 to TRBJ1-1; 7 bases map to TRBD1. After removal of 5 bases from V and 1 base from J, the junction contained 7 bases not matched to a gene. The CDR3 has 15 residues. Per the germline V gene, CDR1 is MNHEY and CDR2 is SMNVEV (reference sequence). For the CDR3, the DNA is TGTGCCAGCAGTCGGGGCAGGGGGGCGAACACTGAAGCTTTCTTT. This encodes CASSRGRGANTEAFF.

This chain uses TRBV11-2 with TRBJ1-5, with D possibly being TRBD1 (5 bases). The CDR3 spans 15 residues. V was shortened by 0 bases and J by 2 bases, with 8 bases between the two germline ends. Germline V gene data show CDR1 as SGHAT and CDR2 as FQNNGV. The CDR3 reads CASSLDQGGNQPQHF. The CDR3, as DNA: TGTGCCAGCAGCTTAGATCAAGGGGGCAATCAGCCCCAGCATTTT.

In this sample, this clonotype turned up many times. The CDR3 is CASDSGPVSNEQYF. As DNA, the CDR3 is TGTGCCTCCGATTCCGGCCCCGTGTCCAACGAGCAGTACTTC. J is TRBJ2-7 and V is TRBV19; D is ambiguous. Trimming shortened V by 11 bases and J by 5 bases, and 22 bases separated the two germline ends. The CDR3 is 14 residues long. The germline V gene encodes CDR1 LNHDA and CDR2 SQIVND (reference sequence).

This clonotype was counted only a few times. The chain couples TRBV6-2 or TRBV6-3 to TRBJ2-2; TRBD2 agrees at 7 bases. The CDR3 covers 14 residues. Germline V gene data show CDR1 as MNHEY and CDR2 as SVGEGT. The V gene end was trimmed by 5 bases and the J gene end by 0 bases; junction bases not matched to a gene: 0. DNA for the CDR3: TGTGCCAGCAGTGGGGGGGCGAACACCGGGGAGCTGTTTTTT. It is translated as CASSGGANTGELFF.

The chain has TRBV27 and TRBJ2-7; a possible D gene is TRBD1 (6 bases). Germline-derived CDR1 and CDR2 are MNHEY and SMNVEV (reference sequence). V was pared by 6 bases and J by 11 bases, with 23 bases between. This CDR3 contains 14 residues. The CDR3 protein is CASSPSTGPSLEYF. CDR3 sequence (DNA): TGTGCCAGCAGCCCCTCGACAGGCCCGAGTTTGGAGTACTTC.

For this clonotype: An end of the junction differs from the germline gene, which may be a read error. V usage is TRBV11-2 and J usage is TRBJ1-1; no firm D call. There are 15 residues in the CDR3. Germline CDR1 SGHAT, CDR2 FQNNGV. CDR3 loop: CASSLGARARYEALF. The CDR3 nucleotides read TGTGCCAGCAGCTTAGGCGCCCGGGCGCGTTATGAAGCTCTCTTT.

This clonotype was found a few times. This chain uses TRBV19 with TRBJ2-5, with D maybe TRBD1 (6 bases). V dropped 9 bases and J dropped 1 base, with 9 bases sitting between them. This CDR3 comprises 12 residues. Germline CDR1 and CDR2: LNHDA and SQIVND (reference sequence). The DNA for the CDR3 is TGTGCCAGGCAGGACAGCCAAGAGACCCAGTACTTC. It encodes CARQDSQETQYF.

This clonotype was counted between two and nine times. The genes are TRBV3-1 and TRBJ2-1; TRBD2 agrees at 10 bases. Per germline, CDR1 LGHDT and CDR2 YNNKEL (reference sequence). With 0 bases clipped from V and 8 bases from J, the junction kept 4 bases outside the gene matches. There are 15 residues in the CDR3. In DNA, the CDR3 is TGTGCCAGCAGCCAAGACAGCGGGGGGGCAGATGAGCAGTTCTTC. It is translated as CASSQDSGGADEQFF.

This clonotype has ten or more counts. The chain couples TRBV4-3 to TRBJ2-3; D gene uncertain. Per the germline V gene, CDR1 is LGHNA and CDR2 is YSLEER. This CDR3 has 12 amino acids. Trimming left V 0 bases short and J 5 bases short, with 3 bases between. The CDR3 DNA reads TGCGCCAGCAGCCAAGATGAAGATACGCAGTATTTT. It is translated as CASSQDEDTQYF.